A single sample is the source of the 27 T cell receptor beta chains below, sequenced in a study of lymphopenia after photon versus proton radiotherapy. This table comes from immunoSEQ multiplex PCR, and its TCRdb copy is limited to in-frame clones, with some not included. The sample shows around 63,000 clones, about 87% of them seen only once. The material was peripheral blood, obtained from a patient treated with proton-based radiotherapy. Receptor source: a man older than 75 with esophageal cancer.

The chain recombines TRBV5-1 with TRBJ2-7; a weak D match, TRBD2 (5 bases). Germline lookup yields CDR1 SGHRS and CDR2 YFSETQ. CDR3 length equals 12 residues. The V and J ends lost 3 bases and 3 bases respectively, with 7 bases between them. DNA of the CDR3: TGCGCCAGCAGCTCCCGGGACTACGAGCAGTACTTC. It specifies CASSSRDYEQYF.

The chain couples TRBV30 to TRBJ1-6; 7 bases map to TRBD1. Germline CDR1 is GTSNPN and CDR2 is SVGIG (reference sequence). V lost 5 bases to trimming and J lost 8 bases; unmatched junction nucleotides: 9. The CDR3 extends over 14 amino acids. This CDR3 reads CAWATGVRDSPLHF. The CDR3, as DNA: TGTGCCTGGGCAACAGGGGTTCGTGATTCACCCCTCCACTTT.

The chain recombines TRBV18 with TRBJ2-1; D remains ambiguous. Germline-derived CDR1 and CDR2 are KGHSH and LQKENI. The CDR3 totals 15 residues. Trimming pared 6 bases from V and 0 bases from J, leaving 12 bases between. The CDR3 DNA reads TGTGCCAGCTCCCCAATGGCCAGCTCCTACAATGAGCAGTTCTTC. Translated: CASSPMASSYNEQFF.

This clone was observed a single time. The genes are TRBV15 and TRBJ2-1, with TRBD1 matching 7 bases. Per the germline V gene, CDR1 is LNHNV and CDR2 is YYDKDF (reference sequence). V trimming: 0 bases; J trimming: 3 bases; junction bases outside the gene matches: 5. The CDR3 consists of 16 residues. The CDR3 DNA reads as TGTGCCACCAGCAGAGATGGCAGGGGGATCTACAATGAGCAGTTCTTC. Translated: CATSRDGRGIYNEQFF.

This sequence joins TRBV6-6 and TRBJ1-1; D might be TRBD1 (5 bases). V lost 6 bases, J lost 6 bases, and 17 bases lay in between. The CDR3 contains 14 residues. The germline gives CDR1 MNHNY, CDR2 SVGAGI (reference sequence). The CDR3 loop is CASSRGGADAEAFF. The CDR3 region has the DNA TGTGCCAGCAGCCGCGGAGGGGCTGATGCTGAAGCTTTCTTT.

This clone appeared once. This rearrangement joins TRBV15 to TRBJ1-2; 9 nucleotides agree with TRBD1. Trimming at V came to 5 bases and at J to 3 bases, leaving 4 bases not matched to a gene. This CDR3 is 14 amino acids long. Germline assignment: CDR1 LNHNV and CDR2 YYDKDF (reference sequence). The CDR3 sequence: CATSGGQGHYGYTF. In DNA, the CDR3 is TGTGCCACCAGCGGCGGACAGGGGCACTATGGCTACACCTTC.

The rearrangement joins TRBV27 to TRBJ1-5, with D possibly being TRBD1 (6 bases). In germline, CDR1 is MNHEY, CDR2 SMNVEV (reference sequence). V was clipped by 5 bases and J by 4 bases, with 12 bases between them. This CDR3 spans 14 amino acids. CDR3 nucleotide sequence: TGTGCCAGCAGTAATGGGGGCAGGAATCAGCCCCAGCATTTT. Amino acids: CASSNGGRNQPQHF.

CDR3 amino acids: CSVAGGNTEAFF. CDR3 in DNA: TGCAGCGTTGCGGGGGGGAACACTGAAGCTTTCTTT. V usage is TRBV29-1 and J usage is TRBJ1-1; D might be TRBD1 (5 bases). CDR1 and CDR2 from the germline V gene are SQVTM and ANQGSEA. The length of the CDR3 is 12 residues. The V and J ends lost 4 bases and 1 base respectively, with 7 bases between them.

The V call is TRBV15, the J call TRBJ1-2; 8 positions match TRBD1. This CDR3 spans 17 amino acids. The trim removed 0 bases at V and 4 bases at J, leaving 10 bases unmatched. The germline V gene has CDR1 LNHNV and CDR2 YYDKDF (reference sequence). As DNA, the CDR3 is TGTGCCACCAGCAGAGATGGAGGCAGGGGGCTCGTCTATGGCTACACCTTC. As protein: CATSRDGGRGLVYGYTF. Drawing the rest from reference TRBV15 and TRBJ1-2, the complete variable domain is DAMVIQNPRYQVTQFGKPVTLSCSQTLNHNVMYWYQQKSSQAPKLLFHYYDKDFNNEADTPDNFQSRRPNTSFCFLDIRSPGLGDTAMYLCATSRDGGRGLVYGYTFGSGTRLTVV.

This clone was observed a single time. V is TRBV18 and J is TRBJ2-1, with 12 nucleotides matching TRBD2. V lost 5 bases, J lost 9 bases, and 14 bases stayed unmatched. The CDR3 consists of 17 residues. Germline V gene sequence: CDR1 KGHSH, CDR2 LQKENI. The CDR3 nucleotides read TGTGCCAGCTCAGCCCAAACGACTAGCGGGAGATTAGGTGAGCAGTTCTTC. Translating it yields CASSAQTTSGRLGEQFF.

This chain uses TRBV7-2 with TRBJ2-4, with D perhaps matching TRBD2 (5 bases). This CDR3 is 14 amino acids long. Between the trimmed V and J ends, which lost 2 bases and 5 bases, there was a span of 10 bases. Per the germline V gene, CDR1 is SGHTA and CDR2 is FQGNSA. Here the CDR3 reads CASSLKTRENIQYF. In DNA, the CDR3 is TGTGCCAGCAGCTTAAAAACGAGGGAAAACATTCAGTACTTC.

This chain uses TRBV19 with TRBJ1-5, with 9 bases that match TRBD1. Germline-derived CDR1 and CDR2 are LNHDA and SQIVND (reference sequence). The CDR3 extends over 15 amino acids. V shed 5 bases and J 7 bases; nucleotides not matched to a gene: 9. Here the CDR3 DNA reads TGTGCCAGTAGTGGGACAGGGTCATGGTTACAGCCCCAGCATTTT. It encodes CASSGTGSWLQPQHF.

This chain joins TRBV5-6 and TRBJ2-1; 7 positions agree with TRBD2. V trimming: 0 bases; J trimming: 8 bases; junction bases outside the gene matches: 5. Per the germline V gene, CDR1 is SGHDT and CDR2 is YYEEEE. This CDR3 region has 14 residues. CDR3 nucleotide sequence: TGTGCCAGCAGCTTGGGACTAGCTCGAGATGAGCAGTTCTTC. This encodes CASSLGLARDEQFF.

The chain carries TRBV29-1 and TRBJ2-7, with D perhaps TRBD1 (5 bases). The germline V gene encodes CDR1 SQVTM and CDR2 ANQGSEA. The CDR3 runs 14 residues. Trimming cost V 5 bases and J 0 bases, with 14 bases left between them. The CDR3 loop is CSVIGRVSSYEQYF. The DNA of the CDR3 is TGCAGCGTTATTGGCAGGGTCAGCTCCTACGAGCAGTACTTC.

The rearrangement links TRBV6-1 to TRBJ1-4; 10 bases agree with TRBD1. Per germline, CDR1 MNHNS and CDR2 SASEGT. V shed 5 bases, J shed 7 bases, and the junction held 4 bases outside the gene matches. There are 14 residues in the CDR3. The CDR3 here is CASSFGQGVEKLFF. Here the CDR3 DNA reads TGTGCCAGCAGTTTTGGACAGGGGGTTGAAAAACTGTTTTTT.

The chain uses TRBV5-1 and TRBJ1-6, with TRBD1 matching 12 bases. Germline V CDR1 and CDR2: SGHRS, YFSETQ. The CDR3 spans 15 residues. The junction had 4 bases not matched to a gene; V was cut back by 4 bases and J by 8 bases. The chain's CDR3 is CASSEGQGAYSPLHF. In DNA, the CDR3 is TGCGCCAGCAGCGAGGGACAGGGGGCTTATTCACCCCTCCACTTT. The full variable domain, with the rest looked up from reference TRBV5-1 and TRBJ1-6, is KAGVTQTPRYLIKTRGQQVTLSCSPISGHRSVSWYQQTPGQGLQFLFEYFSETQRNKGNFPGRFSGRQFSNSRSEMNVSTLELGDSALYLCASSEGQGAYSPLHFGNGTRLTVT.

The chain joins TRBV5-8 to TRBJ2-3; maybe TRBD1 (5 bases). V was pared by 5 bases and J by 2 bases, with 12 bases between. The germline V gene encodes CDR1 SGHTS and CDR2 YDEGEE. The CDR3 totals 14 residues. The CDR3 DNA reads as TGTGCCAGCAGAACGACAGTTCCCACAGATACGCAGTATTTT. Protein product: CASRTTVPTDTQYF.

As DNA, the CDR3 is TGTGCCAGCCCCCCGGGGGTGGGTAGAATCGGGGAGCTGTTTTTT. Its protein is CASPPGVGRIGELFF. The V call is TRBV11-2, the J call TRBJ2-2; perhaps TRBD2 as D (6 bases). V was cut by 8 bases and J by 7 bases, with 20 bases left in between. The V gene's germline CDR1 is SGHAT and CDR2 FQNNGV. The CDR3 spans 15 residues.

In DNA form, the CDR3 reads TGTGCCAGCAGCCTCCAAGGGGGGCTAGCTAGCACAGATACGCAGTATTTT. It codes for CASSLQGGLASTDTQYF. The chain recombines TRBV14 with TRBJ2-3; possibly TRBD1 or TRBD2 for D (6 bases each). Trimming took 4 bases from V and 0 from J, leaving 17 bases between them. Germline V gene sequence: CDR1 SGHDN, CDR2 FVKESK. The CDR3 consists of 17 residues.

V usage is TRBV18 and J usage is TRBJ1-5; D remains ambiguous. This CDR3 is 13 amino acids long. Germline V gene data show CDR1 as KGHSH and CDR2 as LQKENI. The V end was cut by 6 bases, the J end by 3 bases, with 9 bases between. Here the CDR3 reads CASSLGPNQPQHF. The CDR3 nucleotides are TGTGCCAGCTCCCTCGGACCCAATCAGCCCCAGCATTTT.

On this clone: A read error may account for a junction end that differs from germline. V gene TRBV15 combines with J gene TRBJ2-2; no definite D call. The CDR3 has 14 residues. CDR1 is LNHNV and CDR2 is YYDKDF in the germline V gene (reference sequence). The CDR3 spells CAISRDHGTGELFF. The CDR3 nucleotides read TGTGCCATCAGCAGAGATCACGGGACCGGGGAGCTGTTTTTT. Filled out from reference TRBV15 and TRBJ2-2, the complete variable domain reads DAMVIQNPRYQVTQFGKPVTLSCSQTLNHNVMYWYQQKSSQAPKLLFHYYDKDFNNEADTPDNFQSRRPNTSFCFLDIRSPGLGDTAMYLCAISRDHGTGELFFGEGSRLTVL.

V and J are TRBV18 and TRBJ1-1; D is unclear. Germline CDR1 KGHSH, CDR2 LQKENI. The CDR3 runs 13 residues. V dropped 0 bases and J dropped 4 bases, with 6 bases sitting between them. Here the CDR3 reads CASSPPRGTEAFF. As DNA, the CDR3 is TGTGCCAGCTCACCACCTCGGGGCACTGAAGCTTTCTTT.

This clone appeared a few times. The genes are TRBV7-9 and TRBJ2-7; TRBD2 matches 8 bases. The CDR3 is 16 residues long. Germline-derived CDR1 and CDR2 are SEHNR and FQNEAQ (reference sequence). Trimming took 2 bases from V and 3 from J; bases not matched to a gene: 9. As DNA, the CDR3 is TGTGCCAGCAGCTTATCTAGGACTAGCAAACACTACGAGCAGTACTTC. Its translation is CASSLSRTSKHYEQYF. Variable domain in full (rest from reference TRBV7-9 and TRBJ2-7): DTGVSQNPRHKITKRGQNVTFRCDPISEHNRLYWYRQTLGQGPEFLTYFQNEAQLEKSRLLSDRFSAERPKGSFSTLEIQRTEQGDSAMYLCASSLSRTSKHYEQYFGPGTRLTVT.

J is TRBJ2-7 and V is TRBV5-1; D ambiguous. CDR3 length: 12 amino acids. The V and J ends lost 3 bases and 5 bases respectively, with 9 bases between them. Germline CDR1 is SGHRS and CDR2 is YFSETQ. CDR3 coding DNA: TGCGCCAGCAGCTATATAGGGAACGAGCAGTACTTC. Residues: CASSYIGNEQYF.

The chain employs TRBV7-9 and TRBJ1-2; 7 positions match TRBD1. Germline-derived CDR1 and CDR2 are SEHNR and FQNEAQ (reference sequence). This CDR3 spans 13 amino acids. The trim removed 5 bases at V and 8 bases at J, leaving 8 bases unmatched. CDR3 loop: CASSPPGGGGYTF. The CDR3 region has the DNA TGTGCCAGCAGCCCACCCGGAGGGGGCGGCTACACCTTC. The full variable domain, in which reference TRBV7-9 and TRBJ1-2 provide the parts outside the CDR3, is DTGVSQNPRHKITKRGQNVTFRCDPISEHNRLYWYRQTLGQGPEFLTYFQNEAQLEKSRLLSDRFSAERPKGSFSTLEIQRTEQGDSAMYLCASSPPGGGGYTFGSGTRLTVV.

The J gene is TRBJ1-2, the V gene TRBV5-4; perhaps TRBD1 as D (5 bases). Germline values: CDR1 SGHNT, CDR2 YYREEE (reference sequence). Between the trimmed V and J ends, which lost 4 bases and 7 bases, there was a span of 17 bases. This CDR3 region has 14 residues. The CDR3, as DNA: TGTGCCAGCAGCCGCCAAGGGGTTGGGGGTGGCTACACCTTC. Amino acid sequence: CASSRQGVGGGYTF. The full variable domain, completed using reference TRBV5-4 and TRBJ1-2, is ETGVTQSPTHLIKTRGQQVTLRCSSQSGHNTVSWYQQALGQGPQFIFQYYREEENGRGNFPPRFSGLQFPNYSSELNVNALELDDSALYLCASSRQGVGGGYTFGSGTRLTVV.

This clone appeared a single time. CDR3 loop: CASSQQPNTEAFF. The DNA for the CDR3 is TGTGCCAGCAGCCAACAGCCGAACACTGAAGCTTTCTTT. This chain joins TRBV7-3 and TRBJ1-1; D gene unclear. V was trimmed by 5 bases and J by 1 base, leaving 8 bases between them. Germline CDR1 SGHTA, CDR2 FQGTGA. The CDR3 extends over 13 amino acids.